The sequence of this T cell receptor beta chain was determined in a study of T cells after yellow fever vaccination. Trimming shortened V by 2 bases and J by 2 bases, and 9 bases separated the two germline ends. CDR3 length: 15 residues. CDR1 SGHTA and CDR2 FQGNSA come from the germline V gene. UMIs and a universal primer site were added when TCR cDNA was made by 5'RACE template switching. Using its own MiXCR run on the 5' RACE reads, TCRdb lists one record per CDR3 protein. The sample holds around 600,000 distinct CDR3 sequences, approximately 13% seen once. V and J are TRBV7-2 and TRBJ2-2; D remains unclear. The TCR sequence derives from a man aged 25-45 years who received the YFV17D yellow fever vaccine. Sample: PBMCs, taken on the day of the yellow fever booster vaccination. The CDR3 loop is CASSLTPTNTGELFF. The DNA of the CDR3 is TGTGCCAGCAGCTTAACCCCCACAAACACCGGGGAGCTGTTTTTT.